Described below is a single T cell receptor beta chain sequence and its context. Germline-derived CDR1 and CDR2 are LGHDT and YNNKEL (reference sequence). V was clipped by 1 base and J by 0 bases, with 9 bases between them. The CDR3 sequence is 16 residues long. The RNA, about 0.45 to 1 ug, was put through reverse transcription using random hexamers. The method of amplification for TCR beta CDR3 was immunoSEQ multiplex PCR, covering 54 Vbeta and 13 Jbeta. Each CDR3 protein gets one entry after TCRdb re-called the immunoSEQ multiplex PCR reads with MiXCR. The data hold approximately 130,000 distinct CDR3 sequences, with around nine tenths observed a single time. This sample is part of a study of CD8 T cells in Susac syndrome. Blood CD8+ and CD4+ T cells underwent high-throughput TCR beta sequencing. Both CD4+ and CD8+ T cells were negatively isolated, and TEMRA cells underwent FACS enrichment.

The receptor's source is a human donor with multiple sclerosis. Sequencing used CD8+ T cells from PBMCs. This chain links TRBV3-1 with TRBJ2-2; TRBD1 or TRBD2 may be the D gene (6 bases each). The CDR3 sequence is CASSQGGGTNTGELFF. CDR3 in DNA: TGTGCCAGCAGCCAAGGAGGGGGGACGAACACCGGGGAGCTGTTTTTT.